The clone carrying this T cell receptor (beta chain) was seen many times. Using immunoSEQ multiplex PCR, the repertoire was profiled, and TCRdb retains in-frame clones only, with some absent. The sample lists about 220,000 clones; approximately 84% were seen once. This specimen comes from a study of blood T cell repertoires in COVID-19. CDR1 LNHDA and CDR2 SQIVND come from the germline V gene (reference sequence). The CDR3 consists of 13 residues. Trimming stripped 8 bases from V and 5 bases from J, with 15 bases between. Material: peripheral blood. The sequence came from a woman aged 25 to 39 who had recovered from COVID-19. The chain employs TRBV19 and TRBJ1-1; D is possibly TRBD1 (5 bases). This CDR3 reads CASALVKGTEAFF. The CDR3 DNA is TGTGCCAGTGCGCTGGTCAAGGGGACTGAAGCTTTCTTT.